Given below is one T cell receptor beta chain in context. The antigen is unknown. Other DNA sequences in this sample translate to the same CDR3. Donors had no recently reported acute infections or vaccinations and were HIV-negative. These data belong to a study of shared clonotypes between healthy human individuals. Findings and caveats of the study: The small donor group covered limited genetic and exposure diversity. Generation probabilities were higher for clonotypes shared across all four sorted-subset donors than for unshared ones.

Samples underwent the assay at deep level. Generated by immunoSEQ multiplex PCR, the TCRdb table keeps only in-frame clones and is missing some. The table lists about 2.4 million clones, over 85% of them singletons. V was pared by 5 bases and J by 2 bases, with 7 bases between. In germline, CDR1 is MDHEN, CDR2 SYDVKM. The CDR3 contains 14 residues. The J gene is TRBJ2-6, the V gene TRBV28, with D unresolved. The source material was naive CD4+ T cells from PBMCs. The sample's subset: CD45RA+ positively selected. This sequence was found in a man younger than 30 in good health. Some clones in this sample may be carry-over from other donors' samples. In DNA form, the CDR3 reads TGTGCCAGCAGTAGTAGGACTGGGGCCAACGTCCTGACTTTC. This encodes CASSSRTGANVLTF.